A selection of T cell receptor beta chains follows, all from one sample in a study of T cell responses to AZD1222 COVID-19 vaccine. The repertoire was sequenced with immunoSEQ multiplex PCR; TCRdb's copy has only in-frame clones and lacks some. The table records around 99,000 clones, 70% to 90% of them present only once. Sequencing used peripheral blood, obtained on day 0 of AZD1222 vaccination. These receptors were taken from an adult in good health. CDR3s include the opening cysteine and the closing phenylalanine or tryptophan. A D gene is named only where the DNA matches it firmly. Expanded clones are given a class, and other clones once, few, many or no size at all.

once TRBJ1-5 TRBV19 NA CASTPGQGQPQHF TGTGCCAGTACCCCGGGACAAGGTCAGCCCCAGCATTTT
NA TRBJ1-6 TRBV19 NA CASSTQGPYNSPLHF TGTGCCAGTAGTACTCAGGGGCCATATAATTCACCCCTCCACTTT
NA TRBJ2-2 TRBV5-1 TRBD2 CASSLPGGLNTGELFF TGCGCCAGCAGCTTGCCGGGGGGGCTGAACACCGGGGAGCTGTTTTTT
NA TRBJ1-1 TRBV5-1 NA CASSLAVGVTTEAFF TGCGCCAGCAGCTTGGCCGTAGGGGTAACGACTGAAGCTTTCTTT
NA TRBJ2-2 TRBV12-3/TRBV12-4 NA CASRVTGELFF TGTGCCAGCAGGGTCACCGGGGAGCTGTTTTTT
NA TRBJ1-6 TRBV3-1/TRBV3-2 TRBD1 CASSQVPRQGSSSYNSPLHF TGTGCCAGCAGCCAAGTGCCGAGACAGGGGTCAAGCTCCTATAATTCACCCCTCCACTTT
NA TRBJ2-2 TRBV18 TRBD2 CASSSGTSGGELFF TGTGCCAGCTCGAGCGGGACTAGTGGCGGGGAGCTGTTTTTT
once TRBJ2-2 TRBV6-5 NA CASSNSVRTGELFF TGTGCCAGCAGTAACAGTGTTAGAACCGGGGAGCTGTTTTTT
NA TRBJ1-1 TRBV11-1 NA CASSSERGTEAFF TGTGCCAGCAGCTCGGAACGGGGGACTGAAGCTTTCTTT
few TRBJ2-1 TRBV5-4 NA CASSFPSPGNEQFF TGTGCCAGCAGCTTCCCGTCCCCAGGGAATGAGCAGTTCTTC
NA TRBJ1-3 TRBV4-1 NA CASSQVPLKVPPSPGNTIYF TGCGCCAGCAGCCAAGTTCCATTAAAAGTTCCACCTTCTCCTGGAAACACCATATATTTT
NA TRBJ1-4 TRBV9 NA CASSVEGGTNEKLFF TGTGCCAGCAGCGTCGAGGGAGGGACTAATGAAAAACTGTTTTTT
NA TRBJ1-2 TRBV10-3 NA CAISERPPGSYGYTF TGTGCCATCAGTGAGCGCCCGCCTGGTAGCTATGGCTACACCTTC
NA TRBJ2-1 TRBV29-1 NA CSVPRVSAYNEQFF TGCAGCGTTCCCAGGGTCTCAGCCTACAATGAGCAGTTCTTC